One and the same sample provided the 13 T cell receptor beta chains below, sequenced in a study of blood T cell repertoires in COVID-19. TCRdb keeps only in-frame clones here, not all; method: immunoSEQ multiplex PCR. The sample includes about 140,000 clones, approximately 80% of them seen just once. The specimen was peripheral blood. These receptors all stem from a human donor in a cohort sampled during active COVID-19.

This clone has only a few counts. V usage is TRBV25-1 and J usage is TRBJ1-5; D gene ambiguous. Trimming took 2 bases from V and 3 from J, leaving 8 bases between them. CDR1 and CDR2 from the germline V gene are MGHDK and SYGVNS. The CDR3 loop spans 14 amino acids. The CDR3 region has the DNA TGTGCCAGCAGTGAAGCGGGGTTCAATCAGCCCCAGCATTTT. It is translated as CASSEAGFNQPQHF.

The J gene is TRBJ2-5, the V gene TRBV19; 8 nucleotides match TRBD2. V lost 8 bases, J lost 2 bases, and 7 bases stayed unmatched. The CDR3 consists of 14 residues. Germline V gene lookup returns CDR1 LNHDA and CDR2 SQIVND (reference sequence). The CDR3: CASGAGASQETQYF. CDR3 DNA: TGTGCCAGTGGAGCGGGGGCCTCACAAGAGACCCAGTACTTC. Full variable domain (outside the CDR3, taken from reference TRBV19 and TRBJ2-5): DGGITQSPKYLFRKEGQNVTLSCEQNLNHDAMYWYRQDPGQGLRLIYYSQIVNDFQKGDIAEGYSVSREKKESFPLTVTSAQKNPTAFYLCASGAGASQETQYFGPGTRLLVL.

The chain links TRBV6-6 to TRBJ2-3; weak D call: TRBD2 (6 bases). V was pared by 8 bases and J by 3 bases, with 9 bases between. This CDR3 comprises 12 residues. Germline V lookup: CDR1 MNHNY, CDR2 SVGAGI (reference sequence). CDR3 nucleotide sequence: TGTGCCAGCCTGGCGGGGACAGATACGCAGTATTTT. It specifies CASLAGTDTQYF.

This sequence joins TRBV21-1 and TRBJ2-7; TRBD1, the table's D call, was not compared with the DNA. TRBV21-1 is an annotated pseudogene. CDR3 length equals 15 residues. Written as DNA, the CDR3 is TGTGCCATCTCCGGTGGGACAGGGCCCGGGCTGGAGCAGTACTTC. This gives the protein CAISGGTGPGLEQYF.

This chain uses TRBV6-7 with TRBJ1-1, with 11 bases fitting TRBD1. Being an ORF, TRBV6-7 has a function that is uncertain. The CDR3 totals 17 residues. J was trimmed by 3 bases and V by 0 bases; bases with no gene match: 6. The DNA of the CDR3 is TGTGCCAGCAGTTACTCGAAGGACAGGGGGCAGGACACTGAAGCTTTCTTT. Translating gives CASSYSKDRGQDTEAFF.

A word on this clone: An end of the junction differs from the germline gene, which may be a read error. The V call is TRBV9, the J call TRBJ1-5, with 7 bases that match TRBD1. CDR1 is SGDLS and CDR2 is YYNGEE in the germline V gene. CDR3 length: 15 amino acids. The CDR3 DNA follows: TGTGCCAGCAGCGCAGGGGGGCAGTTTGATCAACCCCAGCATTTT. Translating it yields CASSAGGQFDQPQHF.

The V and J genes are TRBV12-3 or TRBV12-4 and TRBJ2-2; D uncertain. This CDR3 contains 12 residues. V was clipped by 7 bases and J by 3 bases, with 6 bases between them. CDR3 in amino acids: CASTPDTGELFF. The CDR3 DNA follows: TGTGCCAGCACCCCGGACACCGGGGAGCTGTTTTTT.

The CDR3 region is CASSLVGVEYEQYF. CDR3 nucleotides: TGTGCCAGCAGCTTAGTAGGGGTTGAATACGAGCAGTACTTC. The rearrangement joins TRBV7-9 to TRBJ2-7, with D possibly TRBD1 on 5 matching bases. The CDR3 covers 14 residues. Germline V gene lookup returns CDR1 SEHNR and CDR2 FQNEAQ (reference sequence). V was cut by 1 base and J by 4 bases, with 11 bases left in between.

The V gene is TRBV29-1, the J gene TRBJ1-4; 11 nucleotides line up with TRBD1. V lost 7 bases to trimming and J lost 7 bases; unmatched junction nucleotides: 2. Germline lookup yields CDR1 SQVTM and CDR2 ANQGSEA. The CDR3 has 12 residues. The CDR3 DNA reads as TGCAGCGCGGGACAGGGGGGTGAAAAACTGTTTTTT. Encoded protein: CSAGQGGEKLFF.

The chain uses TRBV28 and TRBJ2-2; D unresolved. The CDR3 is 12 residues long. Germline lookup yields CDR1 MDHEN and CDR2 SYDVKM. V lost 1 base, J lost 6 bases, and 3 bases lay in between. The CDR3 coding sequence is TGTGCCAGCAGTTTATCCGCCGGGGAGCTGTTTTTT. It yields the protein CASSLSAGELFF.

The chain joins TRBV18 to TRBJ2-5, with 11 bases lining up with TRBD2. The CDR3 runs 18 residues. Germline V gives CDR1 KGHSH, CDR2 LQKENI. Trimming took 3 bases from V and 7 from J; bases not matched to a gene: 16. CDR3 coding DNA: TGTGCCAGCTCACCCCACCCCCCCACCGGGACTAGCGGTGGGACCCAGTACTTC. Amino acids: CASSPHPPTGTSGGTQYF.

The genes are TRBV2 and TRBJ1-4; D is perhaps TRBD1 (6 bases). The CDR3 is 14 amino acids. The germline gives CDR1 SNHLY, CDR2 FYNNEI. The V gene lost 6 bases and the J gene lost 8 bases, with 16 bases spanning the gap. The CDR3, as DNA: TGTGCCAGCAGAAATTTAGGGGGAGACGAAAAACTGTTTTTT. The encoded protein is CASRNLGGDEKLFF.

The chain is built from TRBV15 and TRBJ1-5, with a possible D match to TRBD1 (5 bases). The V end lost 0 bases, the J end lost 0 bases, and 15 bases lay between the germline ends. Germline loops: CDR1 LNHNV, CDR2 YYDKDF (reference sequence). CDR3 size: 18 residues. This CDR3 is CATSRDRTRGNSNQPQHF. The CDR3 DNA reads as TGTGCCACCAGCAGAGATCGGACTCGGGGGAATAGCAATCAGCCCCAGCATTTT.